This is a list of T cell receptor beta chains from one sample in a study of CD8+CD57+ T cells in acquired aplastic anemia. TCRdb passed the reads through MiXCR, listing each CDR3 protein once. The sample lists 35,000 to 45,000 distinct CDR3 sequences, roughly two thirds occurring once. The sample was sorted CD4+, CD8+, or CD8+CD57+ T cells (not recorded which) from PBMCs. These TCRs come from a human donor in good health, serving as a control. Each CDR3 is given with its conserved first and last residue. Each record gives: D gene, clone size, J gene, V gene, CDR3 DNA, CDR3 protein. The D gene is left open where the match is weak. Only some rows state a clone size, as once, few, many or a class for expanded clones.

NA | NA | TRBJ2-1 | TRBV15 | TGTGCCACCAGCAGCAACCGCGGGATGAGCTCCTACAATGAGCAGTTCTTC | CATSSNRGMSSYNEQFF
TRBD2 | NA | TRBJ2-3 | TRBV9 | TGTGCCAGCAGCGTAGGACTAGCGGACACAGATACGCAGTATTTT | CASSVGLADTDTQYF
NA | NA | TRBJ2-1 | TRBV9 | TGTGCCAGCAGAGGATCCGGGAATAATGAGCAGTTCTTC | CASRGSGNNEQFF
TRBD1 | NA | TRBJ1-2 | TRBV25-1 | TGTGCCAGCAGTGAAGAGGGACAGGCGCTTTATGGCTACACCTTC | CASSEEGQALYGYTF
NA | few | TRBJ2-2 | TRBV6-4 | TGTGCCAGCAGTCCATCAAACACCGGGGAGCTGTTTTTT | CASSPSNTGELFF
NA | medium-sized | TRBJ1-1 | TRBV7-3 | TGTGCCAGCAGCTTAGAGGTAATCACTGAAGCTTTCTTT | CASSLEVITEAFF
TRBD2 | NA | TRBJ2-1 | TRBV2 | TGTGCCAGCAGTGGGGGACTAGCGGGAGGAGTTGAGCAGTTCTTC | CASSGGLAGGVEQFF
NA | NA | TRBJ2-6 | TRBV3-1 | TGTGCCAGCAGCCAAGATAGGGAGCGGAGGGCTGGGGCCAACATCCTGACTTTC | CASSQDRERRAGANILTF
TRBD1 | NA | TRBJ1-2 | TRBV7-9 | TGTGCCAGCAGCTTTGGGACAGCAGTCAACTATGGCTACACCTTC | CASSFGTAVNYGYTF
TRBD2 | NA | TRBJ2-5 | TRBV10-1 | TGCGCCAGCAGTGAGATAGGACTAGCAAGAGAGACCCAGTACTTC | CASSEIGLARETQYF
NA | NA | TRBJ2-1 | TRBV10-3 | TGTGCCATCAGCCTGCCCGAGGGGGTGAGGGAGCAGTTCTTC | CAISLPEGVREQFF
NA | few | TRBJ1-6 | TRBV19 | TGTGCCAGTAGCCATGACAGCCGACCGAATTCACCCCTCCACTTT | CASSHDSRPNSPLHF
NA | many | TRBJ2-5 | TRBV15 | TGTGCCACCAGCAGAGGCAGCGAGCAAGAGACCCAGTACTTC | CATSRGSEQETQYF
TRBD2 | NA | TRBJ2-1 | TRBV6-1 | TGTGCCAGCAGTGATGGAAGCGGGGGGAACAATGAGCAGTTCTTC | CASSDGSGGNNEQFF
NA | few | TRBJ2-7 | TRBV15 | TGTGCCACCAGCACCTACTACGAGCAGTACTTC | CATSTYYEQYF
TRBD2 | NA | TRBJ2-3 | TRBV10-3 | TGTGCCATCAGTGCGTCTAGCGGGAGCAAGTCAGGGGTAGATACGCAGTATTTT | CAISASSGSKSGVDTQYF
NA | medium-sized | TRBJ1-6 | TRBV2 | TGTGCCAGCAGTGGGTCGGCCGGAGCTAATTCACCCCTCCACTTT | CASSGSAGANSPLHF
TRBD2 | NA | TRBJ2-3 | TRBV14 | TGTGCCAGCAGCCAAACTAGCGGGGGGACGCAGTATTTT | CASSQTSGGTQYF
NA | few | TRBJ1-3 | TRBV7-9 | TGTGCCATCAGCTTCTCTGGAAACACTATATATTTT | CAISFSGNTIYF
TRBD1 | NA | TRBJ1-3 | TRBV2 | TGTGCCAGCAGGGGACAGCCGCCTTCTGGAGACACCATATATTTT | CASRGQPPSGDTIYF
TRBD1 | many | TRBJ1-4 | TRBV7-9 | TGTGCCAGCAGGTCAGGGGGCTCAACTGAAAAACTGTTTTTT | CASRSGGSTEKLFF
TRBD1 | NA | TRBJ1-3 | TRBV9 | TGTGCCAGCAGCGTAGAGGGACAGGGAAACACCATATATTTT | CASSVEGQGNTIYF
TRBD1 | many | TRBJ1-5 | TRBV28 | TGTGCCAGCAGTCAGGACAGGGAGAATCAGCCCCAGCATTTT | CASSQDRENQPQHF
NA | NA | TRBJ2-1 | TRBV7-8 | TGTGCCAGCAGCTTAGCGGGAGGAGTGTCGAATGAGCAGTTCTTC | CASSLAGGVSNEQFF
NA | NA | TRBJ1-2 | TRBV2 | TGTGCCAGCAGCTTAACGTGGGGCTACACCTTC | CASSLTWGYTF
NA | many | TRBJ1-5 | TRBV13 | TGTGCCAGCAGCCTCAACGGGGATCAGCCCCAGCATTTT | CASSLNGDQPQHF
NA | once | TRBJ2-7 | TRBV15 | TGTGCCACCCAGAGGGGGGCGGCTCTCGAGCAGTACTTC | CATQRGAALEQYF
NA | NA | TRBJ1-5 | TRBV19 | TGTGCCAGTGCGGAGGATAGCAATCAGCCCCAGCATTTT | CASAEDSNQPQHF
TRBD1 | NA | TRBJ1-1 | TRBV30 | TGTGCCTGGAGTGTAATCCCGACAGGGGCGAACACTGAAGCTTCCTTT | CAWSVIPTGANTEASF
TRBD1 | NA | TRBJ1-1 | TRBV15 | TGTGCCACCAGCAGACGATCCCGGGACAGCGGTGAAGCTTTCTTT | CATSRRSRDSGEAFF
TRBD1 | few | TRBJ1-3 | TRBV3-1 | TGTGCCAGCAGCCATCCGGGACAGGGGTATAAGGGGAGCTCTGGAAACACCATATATTTT | CASSHPGQGYKGSSGNTIYF
NA | many | TRBJ2-7 | TRBV11-2 | TGTGCCAGCAGCGCGGCGGGCCCTTCTTACTACGAGCAGTACTTC | CASSAAGPSYYEQYF
NA | few | TRBJ2-2 | TRBV5-5 | TGTGCCAGCAGCTCAAAGGATACAGGGAACACCGGGGAGCTGTTTTTT | CASSSKDTGNTGELFF
NA | NA | TRBJ2-4 | TRBV25-1 | TGTGCCAGCAGTGAGGGTGGTTCCAAAAACATTCAGTACTTC | CASSEGGSKNIQYF
NA | NA | TRBJ1-2 | TRBV9 | TGTGCCAGCAGCGTAGAGACGGAAAACTATGGCTACACCTTC | CASSVETENYGYTF
TRBD2 | once | TRBJ2-5 | TRBV19 | TGTGCCAGTAGTACTAGCGGGGGGGTTCTCGCGTTC | CASSTSGGVLAF
NA | NA | TRBJ2-3 | TRBV10-1 | TGCGCCAGCAGAGAGACAGCCTCAAGCACAGATACGCAGTATTTT | CASRETASSTDTQYF
NA | NA | TRBJ1-1 | TRBV15 | TGTGCCACCAGAAAAAAGACGGACAACACTGAAGCTTTCTTT | CATRKKTDNTEAFF
NA | once | TRBJ2-7 | TRBV24-1 | TGTGCCACCGCCGTGGAACTAAAATCCTACGAGCAGTACTTC | CATAVELKSYEQYF
NA | NA | TRBJ1-6 | TRBV2 | TGTGCCAGCAGGACTTGGGAGGGCGCGGGCTCCTATAATTCACCCCTCCACTTT | CASRTWEGAGSYNSPLHF
NA | NA | TRBJ2-7 | TRBV12-3/TRBV12-4 | TGTGCCAGCAGTCTGAGCGGCTCCTACGAGCAGTACTTC | CASSLSGSYEQYF
TRBD1 | medium-sized | TRBJ1-1 | TRBV19 | TGTGCCAGTAGTACCAGGGGGCTGGGCGCTGAAGCTTTCTTT | CASSTRGLGAEAFF
NA | many | TRBJ1-2 | TRBV4-1 | TGCGCCAGCAGCCAAGGCCTTGCAGGTGGCTACACCTTC | CASSQGLAGGYTF
NA | NA | TRBJ2-3 | TRBV7-9 | TGTGCCAGCAGCCCATCGGGCACAGATACGCAGTATTTT | CASSPSGTDTQYF
NA | medium-sized | TRBJ2-7 | TRBV20-1 | TGCAGTGCTATCCCCGCCAGGGCAGGGTCCTACGAGCAGTACTTC | CSAIPARAGSYEQYF
NA | NA | TRBJ1-3 | TRBV9 | TGTGCCAGCAGCGTAGGCGGGGGCGCCTCTGGAAACACCATATATTTT | CASSVGGGASGNTIYF
NA | NA | TRBJ1-6 | TRBV6-2/TRBV6-3 | TGTGCCAGCAGTCCCAGGGACAATTCACCCCTCCACTTT | CASSPRDNSPLHF
NA | NA | TRBJ1-1 | TRBV25-1 | TGTGCCAGCAGTGAATCTGGGGAGGGAGCGTACACTGAAGCTTTCTTT | CASSESGEGAYTEAFF
NA | NA | TRBJ2-7 | TRBV25-1 | TGTGCCAGCAGTGGGGGGGGGCAGGGGGACCCCTACGAGCAGTACTTC | CASSGGGQGDPYEQYF
TRBD1 | NA | TRBJ1-4 | TRBV5-5 | TGTGCCAGCAACTTCACAGGGGAGGAACTGTTCTTT | CASNFTGEELFF
TRBD1 | NA | TRBJ1-6 | TRBV2 | TGTGCCAGCAGAGGACAGGGAGACTATAATTCACCCCTCCACTTT | CASRGQGDYNSPLHF
NA | few | TRBJ1-1 | TRBV30 | TGTGCCTGGAGTGTGGGGGGGGGTACTGAAGCTTTCTTT | CAWSVGGGTEAFF
NA | medium-sized | TRBJ1-1 | TRBV19 | TGTGCCAGTAGTATTTCGGCGTCGAGTGAAGCTTTCTTT | CASSISASSEAFF
NA | NA | TRBJ1-5 | TRBV15 | TGTGCCACCAGCAGAGATCATAATCAGCCCCAGCATTTT | CATSRDHNQPQHF
NA | NA | TRBJ2-7 | TRBV27 | TGTGCCAGCAGTTTAATGCTGGGAGGCCACGAGCAGTACTTC | CASSLMLGGHEQYF
NA | NA | TRBJ2-5 | TRBV29-1 | TGCAGCGTGGCCTGGGCGTCCCAAGGGGAGACCCAGTACTTC | CSVAWASQGETQYF
NA | NA | TRBJ1-2 | TRBV28 | TGTGCCAGCAGTTTTCCCCCCCTGGGGAGCTACACCTTC | CASSFPPLGSYTF
TRBD2 | few | TRBJ2-1 | TRBV7-2 | TGTGCCAGCAGCTTAGCACTAGCGGGGTGGAATGAGCAGTTCTTC | CASSLALAGWNEQFF
NA | NA | TRBJ2-7 | TRBV7-3 | TGTGCCAGCAGCTTAACTAGCGCAAACGCGGGCTTC | CASSLTSANAGF
TRBD2 | NA | TRBJ2-3 | TRBV11-1 | TGTGTCAGCAGCTTAATAGTGTTGACTAGCGGGGGCACAGATACGCAGTATTTT | CVSSLIVLTSGGTDTQYF